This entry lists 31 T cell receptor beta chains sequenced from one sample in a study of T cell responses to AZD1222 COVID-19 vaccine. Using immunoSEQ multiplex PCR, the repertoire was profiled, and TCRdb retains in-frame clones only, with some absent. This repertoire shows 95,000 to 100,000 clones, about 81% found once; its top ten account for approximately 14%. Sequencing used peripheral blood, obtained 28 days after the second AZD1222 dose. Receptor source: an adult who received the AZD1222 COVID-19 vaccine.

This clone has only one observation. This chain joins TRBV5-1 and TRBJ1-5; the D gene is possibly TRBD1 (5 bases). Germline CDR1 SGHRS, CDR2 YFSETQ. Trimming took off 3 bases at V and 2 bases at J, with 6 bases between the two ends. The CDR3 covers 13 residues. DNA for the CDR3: TGCGCCAGCAGCTCGGGGCGCAATCAGCCCCAGCATTTT. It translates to CASSSGRNQPQHF.

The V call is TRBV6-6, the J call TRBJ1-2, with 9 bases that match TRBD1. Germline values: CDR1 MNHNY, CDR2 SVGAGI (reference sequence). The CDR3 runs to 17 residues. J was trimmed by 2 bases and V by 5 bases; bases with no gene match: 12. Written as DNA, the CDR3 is TGTGCCAGCAGTCAGGGTGTGGGACAGGGTGGGAACTATGGCTACACCTTC. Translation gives CASSQGVGQGGNYGYTF.

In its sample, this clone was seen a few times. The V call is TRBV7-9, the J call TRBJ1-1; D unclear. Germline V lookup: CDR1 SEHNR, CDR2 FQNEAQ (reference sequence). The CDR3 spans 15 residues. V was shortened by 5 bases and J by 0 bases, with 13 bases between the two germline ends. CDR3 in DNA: TGTGCCAGCAGCCCACAACAGTCCATGAACACTGAAGCTTTCTTT. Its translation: CASSPQQSMNTEAFF.

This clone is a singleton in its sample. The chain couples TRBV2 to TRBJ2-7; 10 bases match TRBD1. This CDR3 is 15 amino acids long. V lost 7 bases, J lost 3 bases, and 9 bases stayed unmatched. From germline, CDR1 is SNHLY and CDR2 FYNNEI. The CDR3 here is CASTGRDRGSYEQYF. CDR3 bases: TGTGCCAGCACCGGCCGGGACAGGGGTAGCTACGAGCAGTACTTC.

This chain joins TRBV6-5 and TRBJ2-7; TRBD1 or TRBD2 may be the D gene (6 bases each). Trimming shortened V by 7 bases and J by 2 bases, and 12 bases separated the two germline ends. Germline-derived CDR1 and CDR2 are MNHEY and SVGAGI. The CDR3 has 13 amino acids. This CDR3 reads CASTGGLTYEQYF. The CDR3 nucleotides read TGTGCCAGCACCGGGGGCCTCACCTACGAGCAGTACTTC.

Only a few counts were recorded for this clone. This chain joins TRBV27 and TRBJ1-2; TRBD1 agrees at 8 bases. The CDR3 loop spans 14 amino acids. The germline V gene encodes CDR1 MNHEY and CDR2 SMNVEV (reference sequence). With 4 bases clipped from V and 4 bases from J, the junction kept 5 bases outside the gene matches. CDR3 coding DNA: TGTGCCAGCAGTTCCCGGACAGGGAGCTATGGCTACACCTTC. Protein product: CASSSRTGSYGYTF.

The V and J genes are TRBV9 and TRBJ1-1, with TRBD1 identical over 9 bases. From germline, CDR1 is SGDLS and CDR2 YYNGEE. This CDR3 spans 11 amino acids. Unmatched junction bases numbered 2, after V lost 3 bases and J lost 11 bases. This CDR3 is CASSGGQGAFF. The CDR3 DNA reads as TGTGCCAGCAGCGGTGGACAGGGGGCTTTCTTT.

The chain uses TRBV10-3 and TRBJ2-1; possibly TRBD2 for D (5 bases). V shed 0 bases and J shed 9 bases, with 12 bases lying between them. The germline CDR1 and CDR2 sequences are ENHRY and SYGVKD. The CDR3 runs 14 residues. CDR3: CAISESGLDAEQFF. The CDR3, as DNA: TGTGCCATCAGTGAGTCTGGACTGGACGCTGAGCAGTTCTTC.

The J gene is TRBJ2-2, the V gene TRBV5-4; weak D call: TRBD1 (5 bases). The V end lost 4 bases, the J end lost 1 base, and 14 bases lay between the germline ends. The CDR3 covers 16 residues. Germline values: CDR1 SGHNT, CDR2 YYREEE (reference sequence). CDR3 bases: TGTGCCAGCAGCGCCGACAGCCAAATGAACACCGGGGAGCTGTTTTTT. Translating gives CASSADSQMNTGELFF.

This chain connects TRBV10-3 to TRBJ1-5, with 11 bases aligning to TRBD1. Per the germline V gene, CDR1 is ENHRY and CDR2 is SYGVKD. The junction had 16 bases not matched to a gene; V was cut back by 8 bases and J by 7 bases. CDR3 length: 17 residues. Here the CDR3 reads CAIGSLPGQGEGQPQHF. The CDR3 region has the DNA TGTGCCATCGGAAGCCTCCCGGGACAGGGGGAGGGACAGCCCCAGCATTTT.

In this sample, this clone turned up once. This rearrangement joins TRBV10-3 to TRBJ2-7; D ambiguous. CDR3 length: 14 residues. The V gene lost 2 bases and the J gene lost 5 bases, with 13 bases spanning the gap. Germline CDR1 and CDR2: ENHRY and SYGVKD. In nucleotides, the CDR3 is TGTGCCATCAGTGAGATGCAGGTAGCCGACGAGCAGTACTTC. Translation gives CAISEMQVADEQYF.

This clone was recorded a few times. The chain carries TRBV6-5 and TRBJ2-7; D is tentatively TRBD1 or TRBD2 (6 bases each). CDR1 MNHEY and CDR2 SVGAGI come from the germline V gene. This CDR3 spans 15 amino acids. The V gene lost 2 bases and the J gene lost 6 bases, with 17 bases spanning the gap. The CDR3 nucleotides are TGTGCCAGCAGTTACGCCCCGGGGGCGGGTGGCGAGCAGTACTTC. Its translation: CASSYAPGAGGEQYF.

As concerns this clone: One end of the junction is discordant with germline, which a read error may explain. The CDR3 loop reads CSAADNRFFAF. In DNA form, the CDR3 reads TGCAGTGCAGCGGATAACAGGTTCTTCGCCTTC. This sequence joins TRBV20-1 and TRBJ1-2, with a weak D call TRBD1 (5 bases). The CDR3 is made up of 11 amino acids. Germline-derived CDR1 and CDR2 are DFQATT and SNEGSKA (reference sequence).

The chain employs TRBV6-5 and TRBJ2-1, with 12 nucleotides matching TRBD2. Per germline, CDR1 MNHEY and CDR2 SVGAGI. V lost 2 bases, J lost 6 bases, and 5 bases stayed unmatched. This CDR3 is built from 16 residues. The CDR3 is CASSYALAGGLNEQFF. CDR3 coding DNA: TGTGCCAGCAGTTACGCACTAGCGGGGGGCCTCAATGAGCAGTTCTTC.

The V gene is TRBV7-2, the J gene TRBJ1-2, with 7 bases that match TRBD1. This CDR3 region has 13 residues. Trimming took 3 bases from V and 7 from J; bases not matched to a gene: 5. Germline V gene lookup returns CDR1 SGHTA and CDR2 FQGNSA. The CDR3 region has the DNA TGTGCCAGCAGCTTGACAGGGTTGGGTGGCTACACCTTC. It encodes CASSLTGLGGYTF.

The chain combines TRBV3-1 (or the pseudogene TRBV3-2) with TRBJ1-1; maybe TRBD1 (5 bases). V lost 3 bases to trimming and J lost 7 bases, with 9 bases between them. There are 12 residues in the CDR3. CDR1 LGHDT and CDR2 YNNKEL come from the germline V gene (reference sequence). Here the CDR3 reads CASSHVGDEAFF. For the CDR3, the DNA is TGTGCCAGCAGCCACGTAGGGGATGAAGCTTTCTTT.

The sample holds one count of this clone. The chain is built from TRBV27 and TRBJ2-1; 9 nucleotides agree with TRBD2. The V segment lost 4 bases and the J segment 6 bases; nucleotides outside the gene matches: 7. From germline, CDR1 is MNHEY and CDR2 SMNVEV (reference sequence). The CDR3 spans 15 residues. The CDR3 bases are TGTGCCAGCAGTTGGAGCGGGAGGCTCGGCAATGAGCAGTTCTTC. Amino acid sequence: CASSWSGRLGNEQFF.

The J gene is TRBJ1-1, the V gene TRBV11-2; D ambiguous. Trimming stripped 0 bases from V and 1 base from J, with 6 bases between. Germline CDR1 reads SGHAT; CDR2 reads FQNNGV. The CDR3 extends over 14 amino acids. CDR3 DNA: TGTGCCAGCAGCTTAGACCCCGGGAACACTGAAGCTTTCTTT. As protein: CASSLDPGNTEAFF.

The CDR3 nucleotides read TGTGCCAGCTCACCGGCTACAGGGCCGGCTAATGAAAAACTGTTTTTT. Its translation is CASSPATGPANEKLFF. This chain uses TRBV18 with TRBJ1-4, with D possibly being TRBD1 (6 bases). Trimming cost V 3 bases and J 3 bases, with 14 bases left between them. This CDR3 comprises 16 residues. Germline CDR1 reads KGHSH; CDR2 reads LQKENI.

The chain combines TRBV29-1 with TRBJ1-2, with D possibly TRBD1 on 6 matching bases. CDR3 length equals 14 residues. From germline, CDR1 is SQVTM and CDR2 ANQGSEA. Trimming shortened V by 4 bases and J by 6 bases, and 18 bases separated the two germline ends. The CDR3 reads CSVADLRGGDGYTF. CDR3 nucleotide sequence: TGCAGCGTTGCGGACTTAAGGGGGGGAGATGGCTACACCTTC.

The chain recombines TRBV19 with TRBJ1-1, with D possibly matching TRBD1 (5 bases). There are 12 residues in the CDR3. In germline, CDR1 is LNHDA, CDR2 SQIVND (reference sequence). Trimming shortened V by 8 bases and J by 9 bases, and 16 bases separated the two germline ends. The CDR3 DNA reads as TGTGCCAGTCGCAGTGGGGGGGGAAAAGCTTTCTTT. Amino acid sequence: CASRSGGGKAFF.

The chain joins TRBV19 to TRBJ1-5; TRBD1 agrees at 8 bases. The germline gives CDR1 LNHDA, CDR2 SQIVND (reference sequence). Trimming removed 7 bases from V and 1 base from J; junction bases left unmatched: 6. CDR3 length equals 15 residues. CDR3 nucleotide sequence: TGTGCCAGTAATAATCGACAGGGGAGCAATCAGCCCCAGCATTTT. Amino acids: CASNNRQGSNQPQHF.

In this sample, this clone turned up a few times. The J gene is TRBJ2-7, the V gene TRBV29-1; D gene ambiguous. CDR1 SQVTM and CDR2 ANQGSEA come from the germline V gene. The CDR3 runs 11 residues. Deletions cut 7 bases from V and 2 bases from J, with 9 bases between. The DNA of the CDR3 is TGCAGCGGGCAAAGGACCTACGAGCAGTACTTC. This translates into CSGQRTYEQYF.

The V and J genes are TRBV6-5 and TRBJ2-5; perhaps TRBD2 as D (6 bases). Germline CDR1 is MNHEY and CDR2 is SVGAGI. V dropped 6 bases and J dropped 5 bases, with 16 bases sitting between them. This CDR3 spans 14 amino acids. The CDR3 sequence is CASRPLGGAETQYF. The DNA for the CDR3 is TGTGCCAGCAGGCCCCTGGGGGGTGCGGAGACCCAGTACTTC.

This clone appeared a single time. The CDR3 is CASSWGLSNNEQFF. CDR3 in DNA: TGTGCCAGCAGTTGGGGCCTTAGCAACAATGAGCAGTTCTTC. The gene calls are TRBV27 and TRBJ2-1, with D perhaps matching TRBD1 (5 bases). Trimming removed 4 bases at V and 5 bases at J, with 12 bases between. CDR3 size: 14 residues. The germline V gene encodes CDR1 MNHEY and CDR2 SMNVEV (reference sequence).

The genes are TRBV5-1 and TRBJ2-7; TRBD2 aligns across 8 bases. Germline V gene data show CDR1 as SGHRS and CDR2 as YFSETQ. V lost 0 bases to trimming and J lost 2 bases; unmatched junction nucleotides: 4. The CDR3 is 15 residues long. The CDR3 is CASSLEGTSPYEQYF. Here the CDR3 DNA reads TGCGCCAGCAGCTTGGAGGGGACTAGTCCCTACGAGCAGTACTTC.

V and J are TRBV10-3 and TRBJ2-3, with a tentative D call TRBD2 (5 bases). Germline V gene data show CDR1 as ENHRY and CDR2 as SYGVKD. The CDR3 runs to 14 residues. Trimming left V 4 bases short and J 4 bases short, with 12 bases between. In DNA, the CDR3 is TGTGCCATCAGTGCTCAACTAGAGCCAGATACGCAGTATTTT. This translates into CAISAQLEPDTQYF.

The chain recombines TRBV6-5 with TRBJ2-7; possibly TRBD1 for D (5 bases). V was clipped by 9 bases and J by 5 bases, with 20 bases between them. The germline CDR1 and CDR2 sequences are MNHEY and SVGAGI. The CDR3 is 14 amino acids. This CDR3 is CASKRTGARHEQYF. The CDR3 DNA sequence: TGTGCCAGTAAACGAACAGGCGCTCGCCACGAGCAGTACTTC.

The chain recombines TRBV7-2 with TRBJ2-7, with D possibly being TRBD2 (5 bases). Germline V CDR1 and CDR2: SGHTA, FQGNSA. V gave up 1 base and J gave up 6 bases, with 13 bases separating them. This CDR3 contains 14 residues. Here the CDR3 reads CASSLERGWGEQYF. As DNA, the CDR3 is TGTGCCAGCAGCTTAGAGCGAGGGTGGGGCGAGCAGTACTTC.

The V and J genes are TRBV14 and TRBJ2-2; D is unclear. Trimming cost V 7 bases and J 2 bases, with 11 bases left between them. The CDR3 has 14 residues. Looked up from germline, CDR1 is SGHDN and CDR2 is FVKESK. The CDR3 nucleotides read TGTGCCAGCAATCCCGGCAGAAACACCGGGGAGCTGTTTTTT. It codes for CASNPGRNTGELFF.

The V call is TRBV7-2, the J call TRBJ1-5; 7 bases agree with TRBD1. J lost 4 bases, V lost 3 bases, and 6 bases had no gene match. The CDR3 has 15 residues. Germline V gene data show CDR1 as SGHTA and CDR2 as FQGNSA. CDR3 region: CASSLDRNPNQPQHF. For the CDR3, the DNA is TGTGCCAGCAGCTTGGACAGGAACCCAAATCAGCCCCAGCATTTT.